Below are 12 T cell receptor beta chains sequenced from a single sample in a study of blood T cells in healthy people across ages. A sample-barcoded 5' primer and a J-beta primer mix were used in a second PCR of roughly 7 to 11 cycles. TCRdb ran MiXCR on the 5' RACE reads and lists one entry per CDR3 protein. The repertoire holds around 1.1 million distinct CDR3 sequences, with roughly two fifths as singletons. Sequenced: blood. These receptors all come from a man aged 18 to 29 in good health.

The chain uses TRBV6-1 and TRBJ2-5; tentatively, D is TRBD1 (5 bases). The V end was cut by 4 bases, the J end by 5 bases, with 11 bases between. Germline assignment: CDR1 MNHNS and CDR2 SASEGT. CDR3 size: 13 residues. DNA of the CDR3: TGTGCCAGCAGTGTGGGGCCGCGGGAGACCCAGTACTTC. Its protein is CASSVGPRETQYF.

The chain has TRBV12-3 or TRBV12-4 and TRBJ2-5; D may correspond to TRBD1 or TRBD2 (6 bases each). The CDR3 runs to 14 residues. V was clipped by 7 bases and J by 0 bases, with 12 bases between them. The CDR3: CASNTGGHQETQYF. The CDR3 nucleotides are TGTGCCAGCAATACTGGGGGGCACCAAGAGACCCAGTACTTC.

This clonotype showed up just a few times. The genes are TRBV6-2 or TRBV6-3 and TRBJ2-5; D could derive from TRBD1 or TRBD2 (6 bases each). The germline CDR1 and CDR2 sequences are MNHEY and SVGEGT. Trimming took 0 bases from V and 5 from J, leaving 13 bases between them. The CDR3 is 15 residues long. Written as DNA, the CDR3 is TGTGCCAGCAGTTACTCATCCGGGGGCAGTGAGACCCAGTACTTC. Protein: CASSYSSGGSETQYF.

The sample holds a few counts of this clonotype. J is TRBJ1-1 and V is TRBV9, with D hard to call. CDR1 SGDLS and CDR2 YYNGEE come from the germline V gene. The CDR3 runs to 14 residues. V lost 0 bases, J lost 2 bases, and 8 bases lay in between. The CDR3 bases are TGTGCCAGCAGCGTAGTCCAGTATAACACTGAAGCTTTCTTT. Its translation is CASSVVQYNTEAFF.

This clonotype was counted a few times. The gene calls are TRBV13 and TRBJ2-5; D ambiguous. CDR3 length: 14 residues. The germline V gene has CDR1 PRHDT and CDR2 FYEKMQ (reference sequence). Deletions cut 3 bases from V and 11 bases from J, with 19 bases between. CDR3 loop: CASSFLVRGSEQYF. DNA of the CDR3: TGTGCCAGCAGCTTTCTGGTTCGAGGCAGTGAGCAGTACTTC.

The gene calls are TRBV5-1 and TRBJ1-2; D not certain. Per germline, CDR1 SGHRS and CDR2 YFSETQ. V lost 0 bases and J 3 bases, leaving 12 bases between the germline ends. The CDR3 consists of 15 residues. In DNA form, the CDR3 reads TGCGCCAGCAGCTTGGCCGGACCAGTGGACTATGGCTACACCTTC. It specifies CASSLAGPVDYGYTF.

The CDR3 loop reads CASSEALRLRTDTQYF. The CDR3 coding sequence is TGTGCCAGCAGTGAAGCACTTCGTTTGAGAACAGATACGCAGTATTTT. This chain links TRBV2 with TRBJ2-3; D is uncertain. V gave up 0 bases and J gave up 3 bases, with 13 bases separating them. The germline V gene encodes CDR1 SNHLY and CDR2 FYNNEI. This CDR3 has 16 residues.

In its sample, this clonotype was seen once. Germline and junction disagree at one end, which may indicate a read error. The V and J genes are TRBV27 and TRBJ2-5; TRBD2 agrees at 9 bases. This CDR3 has 15 amino acids. Germline loops: CDR1 MNHEY, CDR2 SMNVEV (reference sequence). CDR3 region: CASTNSGGREEAQYF. The CDR3 DNA sequence: TGTGCCAGCACAAACAGCGGGGGGCGAGAAGAGGCCCAGTACTTC.

V gene TRBV12-3 or TRBV12-4 combines with J gene TRBJ1-4; 8 bases align to TRBD1. Trimming at V came to 4 bases and at J to 6 bases, leaving 4 bases not matched to a gene. The CDR3 covers 14 residues. The CDR3 sequence: CASSYSGGDEKLFF. CDR3 DNA: TGTGCCAGCAGTTACTCAGGGGGCGATGAAAAACTGTTTTTT.

This clonotype has more than one count but fewer than ten. The rearrangement uses TRBV9 and TRBJ1-2, with 9 bases identical to TRBD1. Germline V gene data show CDR1 as SGDLS and CDR2 as YYNGEE. V shed 0 bases, J shed 7 bases, and the junction held 7 bases outside the gene matches. The CDR3 covers 15 residues. CDR3 region: CASSVETGGGGGYTF. CDR3 in DNA: TGTGCCAGCAGCGTAGAGACAGGGGGTGGAGGTGGCTACACCTTC.

The chain employs TRBV3-1 and TRBJ2-1, with D possibly being TRBD1 or TRBD2 (5 bases each). The germline V gene has CDR1 LGHDT and CDR2 YNNKEL (reference sequence). V was shortened by 4 bases and J by 9 bases, with 16 bases between the two germline ends. This CDR3 contains 14 residues. The chain's CDR3 is CASSRGVLVVEQFF. The CDR3 DNA follows: TGTGCCAGCAGCCGAGGGGTATTGGTGGTTGAGCAGTTCTTC.

The chain joins TRBV3-1 to TRBJ2-5, with 9 nucleotides matching TRBD1. The last part of the DNA fits TRBJ2-7 better; the J call may be wrong. Germline CDR1 and CDR2: LGHDT and YNNKEL (reference sequence). The CDR3 loop spans 14 amino acids. The DNA for the CDR3 is TGTGCCAGCAGCCGGGACAGGGAAATTTACGAGCAGTACTTC. Protein product: CASSRDREIYEQYF.